The present TCR beta chain was sequenced within a study of T-cell reconstitution after alpha-beta-depleted transplantation in children. Preparation of the TCRbeta library was carried out with unique molecular identifiers. TCRdb re-derived calls from the PCR reads in MiXCR, one entry per CDR3 protein. The sample consists of fewer than 1 million distinct CDR3 sequences, roughly 15% of them appearing once. As to this clonotype: What it recognizes is unknown.

General study findings and limits: Several hundred expanded graft clones reportedly gave rise to the alpha-beta T cells present about two months after transplant. Once a year had passed after transplant, T-cell counts and diversity came mostly from newly produced T cells. Surviving recipient cells, namely T cells and thymic progenitors, were the source of high day-60 TCRbeta diversity in some patients.

Germline CDR1 reads MNHEY; CDR2 reads SVGEGT. V lost 0 bases, J lost 6 bases, and 4 bases stayed unmatched. This CDR3 has 14 amino acids. The sequence derives from a male patient under 18 who had a stem cell transplant for acute lymphoblastic leukemia, so the T cells may come from the graft donor. The J gene is TRBJ1-2, the V gene TRBV6-2 or TRBV6-3; 7 bases align to TRBD1. The sequencing used PBMCs, mostly from graft donor cells, collected 360 days after TCRalphabeta/CD19-depleted stem cell transplant. The CDR3 DNA reads as TGTGCCAGCAGTTACTCGACAGGGCCTGATGGCTACACCTTC. Translation gives CASSYSTGPDGYTF.